This entry describes one TCR beta chain. Its matching antigen is unknown. Researchers made TCR cDNA using 5'RACE template switching, and this step added a universal primer site and UMIs. Each CDR3 protein gets one entry after TCRdb re-called the 5' RACE reads with MiXCR. The sample yields around 120,000 distinct CDR3 sequences, around 15% seen once. This record comes from a study of T cells after yellow fever vaccination. Findings and limits, study-wide: Abundant clonotypes from the bulk population could have been carried over as contaminants into FACS-sorted repertoires. After the booster, roughly 96% of CD4 and roughly nine tenths of CD8 primary-response clones were re-detected.

Germline CDR1 SGHRS, CDR2 YFSETQ. The CDR3 is 13 amino acids. V was shortened by 1 base and J by 4 bases, with 6 bases between the two germline ends. The sequences come from CD8+ T cells sorted from PBMCs, collected 5 days after the yellow fever booster vaccination. This TCR was recovered from a man aged 18 to 29 who received the YFV17D yellow fever vaccine. V gene TRBV5-1 combines with J gene TRBJ2-1; D remains unclear. In nucleotides, the CDR3 is TGCGCCAGCAGCTTGTCCAATTACAATGAGCAGTTCTTC. Amino acid sequence: CASSLSNYNEQFF.